These T cell receptor beta chains were read from a single sample in a study of human T cells and chemical hapten exposure. TCRdb analysed the 5' RACE reads with MiXCR anew, one entry per CDR3 protein. The sample lists over 70,000 distinct CDR3 sequences; roughly 15% were seen once. The receptors were sampled from a female donor in good health. Each CDR3 is given with its conserved first and last residue. The D gene is left open where the match is weak. Not all rows give a size; the values are once, few, many and, for expanded clones, a class.

clone_size j_call v_call d_call cdr3_nt cdr3_aa
NA TRBJ2-3 TRBV24-1 TRBD1 TGTGCCACCAGTCTAGGACAGGGGGCCCGGATGGTCCGGAGGAATACGCAGTATTTT CATSLGQGARMVRRNTQYF
many TRBJ2-5 TRBV7-2 TRBD2 TGTGCCAGCAGCCCCCGGAGGGCTAGCGGGGGGGTCCCCCCCGAGACCCAGTACTTC CASSPRRASGGVPPETQYF
NA TRBJ2-7 TRBV12-3/TRBV12-4 NA TGTGCCAGCAGCCCGGGCCAATACGAGCAGTACTTC CASSPGQYEQYF
NA TRBJ1-4 TRBV18 NA TGTGCCAGCTCACCACCTACTACGCCGGTGGCTAATGAAAAACTGTTTTTT CASSPPTTPVANEKLFF
few TRBJ2-1 TRBV7-9 NA TGTGCCAGCAGCTTAGAGACCCGACGTTACAATGAGCAGTTCTTC CASSLETRRYNEQFF
NA TRBJ2-5 TRBV29-1 NA TGCAGCGTTGCTGCCTACCAAGAGACCCAGTACTTC CSVAAYQETQYF
many TRBJ1-1 TRBV5-1 TRBD1 TGCGCCAGCAGCTTTACGACAGGGCAACAAAACACTGAAGCTTTCTTT CASSFTTGQQNTEAFF
NA TRBJ1-1 TRBV5-5 NA TGTGCCAGCAGCTGGGCTCGCGTGGGCACTGAAGCTTTCTTT CASSWARVGTEAFF
few TRBJ2-5 TRBV4-1 NA TGCGCCAGCAGCCAAGAAAGAGTGTACCAAGAGACCCAGTACTTC CASSQERVYQETQYF
NA TRBJ2-1 TRBV28 TRBD2 TGTGCCAGCAGTTTTGCTAGCGGCTCCTACAATGAGCAGTTCTTC CASSFASGSYNEQFF
few TRBJ1-1 TRBV6-1 TRBD1 TGTGCCAGCAGCTACAGGGGGCGAGAGGGGAACACTGAAGCTTTCTTT CASSYRGREGNTEAFF
few TRBJ2-2 TRBV3-1 NA TGTGCCAGCACCCCCGAGAACACCGGGGAGCTGTTTTTT CASTPENTGELFF
NA TRBJ1-2 TRBV12-5 NA TGTGCTAGTGGCCGAGACAGATATGGCTACACCTTC CASGRDRYGYTF
NA TRBJ1-5 TRBV4-3 TRBD1 TGCGCCAGCAGCCAACTTACAGGGGAGGATCAGCCCCAGCATTTT CASSQLTGEDQPQHF
few TRBJ2-5 TRBV7-9 NA TGTGCCAGCAGCTTAACCTCCGAGACCCAGTACTTC CASSLTSETQYF
NA TRBJ1-1 TRBV10-3 NA TGTGCCACCCGAGTCAAGGACGGCACTGAAGCTTTCTTT CATRVKDGTEAFF
few TRBJ1-2 TRBV20-1 TRBD1 TGCAGTGCTAGGAACAGGGGGCATGGCTACACCTTC CSARNRGHGYTF
NA TRBJ2-1 TRBV29-1 NA TGCAGCGTTGAATGGGGGACTGGTGAGCAGTTCTTC CSVEWGTGEQFF
NA TRBJ1-2 TRBV20-1 TRBD1 TGCAGTGCCGCGATTTGGGGACAGGGGGACTATGGCTACACCTTC CSAAIWGQGDYGYTF
NA TRBJ1-2 TRBV7-2 NA TGTGCCAGCAGCTTAGTGGGGGGAGGCAGCTCCTACTATGGCTACACCTTC CASSLVGGGSSYYGYTF
few TRBJ2-3 TRBV5-1 TRBD1 TGCGCCAGCAGCTCGTCCGGGACAGGGTCGGATACGCAGTATTTT CASSSSGTGSDTQYF
few TRBJ2-5 TRBV11-2 NA TGTGCCAGCAGCTTAGCCTTTGCGGAGATACAAGAGACCCAGTACTTC CASSLAFAEIQETQYF
NA TRBJ2-5 TRBV5-4 TRBD2 TGTGCCAGCAGCAAGCAAAAACTAGCGGGGATTCAAGAGACCCAGTACTTC CASSKQKLAGIQETQYF
NA TRBJ1-1 TRBV6-5 NA TGTGCCAGCAGTAGCCCCAGGGGAGGGTACACTGAAGCTTTCTTT CASSSPRGGYTEAFF
few TRBJ2-3 TRBV18 TRBD2 TGTGCCAGCTCCCCAGCGGGGGAGGAAGATACGCAGTATTTT CASSPAGEEDTQYF
NA TRBJ2-5 TRBV28 TRBD2 TGTGCCAGCGGGATTGACAGCCGGGAGGCCCAGTACTTC CASGIDSREAQYF
NA TRBJ1-5 TRBV5-3 NA TGTGCCAGAAGCCGGTTGCTTGGGGTAAGCAATCAGCCCCAGCATTTT CARSRLLGVSNQPQHF
NA TRBJ2-1 TRBV20-1 NA TGCAGTGCGCAGCGGGTCGGAAGGTATGAGCAGTTCTTC CSAQRVGRYEQFF
NA TRBJ2-7 TRBV3-1 NA TGTGCCAGCAGCCAAGACCCCTTGACTGTCGCCTACGAGCAGTACTTC CASSQDPLTVAYEQYF
few TRBJ1-1 TRBV11-3 TRBD1 TGTGCCAGCAGCCACAGGGGGGGGAGGAACACTGAAGCTTTCTTT CASSHRGGRNTEAFF